This TCR beta chain was captured by sequencing in a study of CD8 T cells in ankylosing spondylitis. Study-wide results and caveats: Disease-linked clones displayed a CD8+ phenotype and appeared relatively rarely in peripheral blood.

CDR3 size: 16 residues. The trim removed 3 bases at V and 5 bases at J, leaving 10 bases unmatched. The germline gives CDR1 MNHEY, CDR2 SMNVEV (reference sequence). Each CDR3 protein gets one entry after TCRdb re-called the 5' RACE reads with MiXCR. The sample includes 180,000 or so distinct CDR3 sequences, around a tenth of them seen just once. Concerning this clonotype: The antigen remains unidentified.

Input material: blood, either unsorted or a sorted T cell fraction (not recorded which). This sequence originates from a male donor with ankylosing spondylitis or in good health (not recorded which). V is TRBV27 and J is TRBJ2-3, with 8 bases matching TRBD2. CDR3 sequence (DNA): TGTGCCAGCAGTTTCGAGGGGAGCGGGGGCGGAGATACGCAGTATTTT. Residues: CASSFEGSGGGDTQYF.